The 12 T cell receptor beta chains below come from one sample, sequenced in a study of T cell clonality in common variable immunodeficiency. TCRdb keeps only in-frame clones here, not all; method: immunoSEQ multiplex PCR. There are tens of thousands of clones in the sample, none observed a single time. The sequenced sample was peripheral blood mononuclear cells. Receptors were obtained from a person aged 18 to 75 in good health.

This clone was seen many times. The read is 3 residues too short to cover the CDR3 end, so that end is filled in from the germline J gene. The chain joins TRBV7-9 to TRBJ1-4; D unclear. The length of the CDR3 is 12 residues. Germline V lookup: CDR1 SEHNR, CDR2 FQNEAQ (reference sequence). Between the trimmed V and J ends, which lost 2 bases and 8 bases, there was a span of 6 bases. The CDR3 spells CASSLRGEKLFF. The covered CDR3 bases are TGTGCCAGCAGCTTACGCGGGGAAAAA.

Ten or more counts support this clone. The CDR3 extends 3 residues past the end of the read, so its final part is completed from the germline J gene. V and J are TRBV20-1 and TRBJ1-1, with 8 positions matching TRBD1. From germline, CDR1 is DFQATT and CDR2 SNEGSKA (reference sequence). CDR3 length equals 13 residues. V lost 1 base to trimming and J lost 5 bases; unmatched junction nucleotides: 3. The CDR3 here is CSARGTGRTEAFF. The sequenced part of the CDR3 DNA is TGCAGTGCTAGAGGGACAGGGCGGACTGAA.

This clone was counted ten times or more. The read gets to within 3 residues of the CDR3 end, and the germline J gene fills in the rest. The rearrangement links TRBV20-1 to TRBJ2-1; no definite D call. This CDR3 contains 14 residues. Trimming shortened V by 1 base and J by 2 bases, and 9 bases separated the two germline ends. CDR1 and CDR2 from the germline V gene are DFQATT and SNEGSKA (reference sequence). The CDR3 loop is CSARGIAAYNEQFF. CDR3 DNA (partial): TGCAGTGCTAGAGGAATTGCGGCCTACAATGAG.

This clone showed up many times. One end of the junction does not line up with germline, which may come from a read error. The sequence runs out 3 residues before the end of the CDR3; the remainder is reconstructed from the germline J gene. Other nucleotide sequences in the sample specify the same CDR3. The gene calls are TRBV19 and TRBJ2-3; 7 bases line up with TRBD2. The CDR3 spans 17 residues. Germline V gene sequence: CDR1 LNHDA, CDR2 SQIVND (reference sequence). The part of the CDR3 DNA that was read is TGTGCCAGCAGTATGACCCGCGGGAGACCCACCCCAGATACG. This encodes CASSMTRGRPTPDT. From start to end, the CDR3 is CASSMTRGRPTPDTQYF.

This clone was found many times. The CDR3 goes on 3 residues after the read ends, and that part is filled in from the germline J gene. This rearrangement joins TRBV6-2 or TRBV6-3 to TRBJ1-2, with a tentative D call TRBD1 (5 bases). CDR1 and CDR2 from the germline V gene are MNHEY and SVGEGT. This CDR3 is built from 13 residues. The CDR3 reads CASSYGGAAGYTF. The DNA read from the CDR3 is TGTGCCAGCAGTTACGGAGGGGCTGCCGGC.

This clone has at least ten counts. The CDR3 extends 3 residues past the end of the read, so its final part is completed from the germline J gene. The rearrangement links TRBV19 to TRBJ2-3; tentative D call: TRBD2 (5 bases). CDR1 is LNHDA and CDR2 is SQIVND in the germline V gene (reference sequence). Trimming cost V 5 bases and J 4 bases, with 13 bases left between them. The CDR3 runs to 14 residues. CDR3 sequence: CASSLSGLSDTQYF. Partial CDR3 DNA: TGTGCCAGTAGTTTATCAGGACTTTCAGATACG.

This clone was counted many times. With the read ending 3 residues before the CDR3 end, the germline J gene is used to fill in that end. This chain links TRBV20-1 with TRBJ1-5; tentative D call: TRBD1 (5 bases). The CDR3 is made up of 15 amino acids. V gave up 1 base and J gave up 6 bases, with 16 bases separating them. The germline V gene has CDR1 DFQATT and CDR2 SNEGSKA (reference sequence). CDR3 DNA, as far as it was read: TGCAGTGCTAGAGGTTATGGGGGGTCCACTCAGCCC. This gives the protein CSARGYGGSTQP. The whole CDR3 protein is CSARGYGGSTQPQHF.

This clone was seen repeatedly, ten times or more. The sequenced fragment ends 3 residues before the CDR3 boundary, so the rest is inferred from the germline J gene. This chain joins TRBV6-1 and TRBJ2-1; 14 nucleotides agree with TRBD2. The CDR3 is 19 residues long. Trimming at V came to 2 bases and at J to 5 bases, leaving 11 bases not matched to a gene. CDR1 and CDR2 from the germline V gene are MNHNS and SASEGT. Incomplete CDR3 DNA: TGTGCCAGCAGTGAAACCCCCGGACTAGCGGGAGGTAAAAACAATGAG. Protein sequence: CASSETPGLAGGKNNE. The CDR3 reads in full as CASSETPGLAGGKNNEQFF.

This clone appeared many times. The read stops 3 residues short of the end of the CDR3; the missing end is completed from the germline J gene. The chain has TRBV29-1 and TRBJ2-5; 9 nucleotides line up with TRBD1. Germline values: CDR1 SQVTM, CDR2 ANQGSEA. J was trimmed by 6 bases and V by 3 bases; bases with no gene match: 2. This CDR3 is 12 amino acids long. The CDR3 reads CSVEGTGKTQYF. The covered CDR3 bases are TGCAGCGTTGAGGGGACAGGGAAGACC. Full variable domain (remainder filled in from reference TRBV29-1 and TRBJ2-5): SAVISQKPSRDICQRGTSLTIQCQVDSQVTMMFWYRQQPGQSLTLIATANQGSEATYESGFVIDKFPISRPNLTFSTLTVSNMSPEDSSIYLCSVEGTGKTQYFGPGTRLLVL.

This clone was seen at least ten times. The CDR3 end falls 3 residues outside the read, so it is completed with the germline J gene. The chain joins TRBV5-1 to TRBJ2-3; 8 bases are shared with TRBD1. Germline CDR1 SGHRS, CDR2 YFSETQ. This CDR3 region has 14 residues. V shed 5 bases and J 5 bases; nucleotides not matched to a gene: 7. The CDR3 here is CASSGGTGIDTQYF. The part of the CDR3 DNA that was read is TGCGCCAGCAGTGGCGGGACAGGAATAGATACG.

The sample holds many counts of this clone. The read gets to within 3 residues of the CDR3 end, and the germline J gene fills in the rest. This chain uses TRBV20-1 with TRBJ2-1, with TRBD2 matching over 12 bases. This CDR3 is 13 amino acids long. Germline trimming cut 6 bases from V and 9 bases from J; bases unmatched to any gene: 6. Germline CDR1 is DFQATT and CDR2 is SNEGSKA (reference sequence). The CDR3 loop is CSARTSGKVEQFF. CDR3 DNA, as far as it was read: TGCAGTGCCCGGACTAGCGGGAAGGTTGAG.

This clone appeared many times. The read stops 3 residues short of the end of the CDR3; the missing end is completed from the germline J gene. V usage is TRBV14 and J usage is TRBJ2-3; 9 nucleotides align to TRBD2. CDR3 length: 15 amino acids. Trimming took 4 bases from V and 1 from J; bases not matched to a gene: 3. Germline V gene lookup returns CDR1 SGHDN and CDR2 FVKESK. The CDR3 protein is CASSRRTSGTDTQYF. CDR3 bases read: TGTGCCAGCAGCCGACGGACTAGCGGCACAGATACG.